This entry lists 20 T cell receptor beta chains sequenced from one sample in a study of post-analysis software for immune sequencing data. Overall study findings and caveats: Higher frequency in patients than in controls was seen for roughly five TRBV segments, with TRBV5-6, TRBV5-1 and TRBV20-1 among them.

The antigens of these receptors remain unknown. Unique-molecular-identifier-tagged TCR beta cDNA libraries were used. Each CDR3 protein is one row after TCRdb ran MiXCR on the PCR reads. The sample gives about 760,000 distinct CDR3 sequences, approximately 30% of which show up once; about 0.5% is in the top ten. The sample consisted of blood. The source of these receptors is a girl aged 10 to 17 with multiple sclerosis.

Of note for this clonotype: Being one base from a much bigger clone, this may be a read error. V is TRBV29-1 and J is TRBJ2-3, with TRBD1 as a possible D gene (6 bases). The CDR3 is made up of 13 amino acids. Germline CDR1 and CDR2: SQVTM and ANQGSEA. V lost 4 bases, J lost 2 bases, and 10 bases lay in between. CDR3 sequence (DNA): TGCAGCGTTGGCTGGACAGCCACAGATACGCAGTATTTT. Its translation: CSVGWTATDTQYF.

The table lists this clonotype with many counts. The chain joins TRBV2 to TRBJ2-7; perhaps TRBD2 as D (6 bases). The germline V gene encodes CDR1 SNHLY and CDR2 FYNNEI. The CDR3 totals 13 residues. Deletions cut 4 bases from V and 2 bases from J, with 9 bases between. CDR3 nucleotides: TGTGCCAGCAGTGGGAGGGGTCCCTACGAGCAGTACTTC. Amino acids: CASSGRGPYEQYF.

The chain carries TRBV4-3 and TRBJ2-7, with D perhaps TRBD1 or TRBD2 (5 bases each). The CDR3 is 13 residues long. CDR1 is LGHNA, CDR2 YSLEER, per germline. V dropped 3 bases and J dropped 3 bases, with 9 bases sitting between them. CDR3 sequence reads: CASSHGGSYEQYF. The CDR3 DNA follows: TGCGCCAGCAGCCATGGGGGAAGCTACGAGCAGTACTTC.

This clonotype has just a few counts. The V call is TRBV20-1, the J call TRBJ2-1; 12 bases are a match to TRBD2. The CDR3 has 18 amino acids. The ends lost 6 bases at V and 9 bases at J; junction bases unmatched: 21. CDR1 is DFQATT and CDR2 is SNEGSKA in the germline V gene (reference sequence). In nucleotides, the CDR3 is TGCAGTGCCCCAATATTGCTAGCGGGAGGGCTCTACCCCTTTGAGCAGTTCTTC. Translating gives CSAPILLAGGLYPFEQFF.

This clonotype occurred a few times. The chain links TRBV28 to TRBJ2-3, with D possibly called TRBD1 or TRBD2 (6 bases each). Per germline, CDR1 MDHEN and CDR2 SYDVKM. The CDR3 extends over 15 amino acids. V lost 3 bases and J 9 bases, leaving 19 bases between the germline ends. CDR3: CASSLLDFLGGTQYF. CDR3 in DNA: TGTGCCAGCAGTTTGCTCGACTTTCTAGGGGGGACGCAGTATTTT.

This clonotype was observed a handful of times. V and J are TRBV29-1 and TRBJ2-1; the D gene is possibly TRBD2 (6 bases). This CDR3 comprises 16 residues. Per germline, CDR1 SQVTM and CDR2 ANQGSEA. Trimming removed 6 bases from V and 7 bases from J, with 25 bases in between. CDR3 region: CSVPYLGGEGWNEQFF. In DNA, the CDR3 is TGCAGCGTCCCATACCTGGGAGGAGAGGGGTGGAATGAGCAGTTCTTC.

The chain recombines TRBV10-3 with TRBJ1-6; tentatively, D is TRBD1 (5 bases). CDR1 ENHRY and CDR2 SYGVKD come from the germline V gene. The CDR3 is 14 amino acids. V lost 6 bases and J lost 0, with 6 bases in between. In nucleotides, the CDR3 is TGTGCCATCAGGGGGGACTCCTATAATTCACCCCTCCACTTT. Translating gives CAIRGDSYNSPLHF.

This clonotype was counted at least ten times. V and J are TRBV10-3 and TRBJ2-5, with D perhaps being TRBD1 or TRBD2 (5 bases each). CDR3 length: 13 residues. CDR1 and CDR2 from the germline V gene are ENHRY and SYGVKD. V was cut by 6 bases and J by 2 bases, with 10 bases left in between. CDR3 sequence (DNA): TGTGCCATCAGGCCAGGGAGTCAAGAGACCCAGTACTTC. Translating it yields CAIRPGSQETQYF.

The gene calls are TRBV14 and TRBJ2-1; D not certain. The V end lost 4 bases, the J end lost 2 bases, and 15 bases lay between the germline ends. The CDR3 length is 16 residues. Germline V gene lookup returns CDR1 SGHDN and CDR2 FVKESK. The CDR3 spells CASSLGWAGAYNEQFF. CDR3 bases: TGTGCCAGCAGCCTAGGGTGGGCAGGCGCCTACAATGAGCAGTTCTTC.

This clonotype was recorded many times. Here the CDR3 reads CATSPGQGYEQYF. CDR3 bases: TGTGCCACCAGTCCGGGACAGGGCTACGAGCAGTACTTC. This rearrangement joins TRBV15 to TRBJ2-7, with 9 bases identical to TRBD1. The trim removed 6 bases at V and 3 bases at J, leaving 3 bases unmatched. Germline assignment: CDR1 LNHNV and CDR2 YYDKDF (reference sequence). The CDR3 is 13 amino acids. Full variable domain (remainder filled in from reference TRBV15 and TRBJ2-7): DAMVIQNPRYQVTQFGKPVTLSCSQTLNHNVMYWYQQKSSQAPKLLFHYYDKDFNNEADTPDNFQSRRPNTSFCFLDIRSPGLGDTAMYLCATSPGQGYEQYFGPGTRLTVT.

The chain uses TRBV2 and TRBJ1-5; no clear D gene. The V and J ends lost 4 bases and 0 bases respectively, with 7 bases between them. Germline V gene sequence: CDR1 SNHLY, CDR2 FYNNEI. CDR3 length: 14 amino acids. CDR3 bases: TGTGCCAGCAGTGCGGGTTATAGCAATCAGCCCCAGCATTTT. This sequence encodes CASSAGYSNQPQHF.

This clonotype occurred a few times. This chain links TRBV2 with TRBJ2-3; D is possibly TRBD2 (6 bases). V shed 8 bases and J shed 3 bases, with 21 bases lying between them. Germline V CDR1 and CDR2: SNHLY, FYNNEI. This CDR3 contains 16 residues. The CDR3 spells CASSRGRSHGTDTQYF. CDR3 coding DNA: TGTGCCAGCTCCCGTGGGAGGAGTCATGGGACAGATACGCAGTATTTT.

The sample holds a few counts of this clonotype. The genes are TRBV11-2 and TRBJ2-5, with TRBD1 matching over 9 bases. The DNA end lines up better with TRBJ2-7; the J call may be wrong. Germline lookup yields CDR1 SGHAT and CDR2 FQNNGV. The CDR3 runs 14 residues. DNA of the CDR3: TGTGCCAGCAGCTTCGGGACAGGGATCTACGAGCAGTACTTC. Its protein product is CASSFGTGIYEQYF.

The chain uses TRBV9 and TRBJ1-4; D not resolved. The germline V gene encodes CDR1 SGDLS and CDR2 YYNGEE. Trimming took 0 bases from V and 7 from J, leaving 13 bases between them. The CDR3 extends over 15 amino acids. CDR3 sequence: CASSVDMRRSEKLFF. The CDR3, as DNA: TGTGCCAGCAGCGTAGATATGAGGAGGAGTGAAAAACTGTTTTTT. The full variable domain, rest sourced from reference TRBV9 and TRBJ1-4, is DSGVTQTPKHLITATGQRVTLRCSPRSGDLSVYWYQQSLDQGLQFLIQYYNGEERAKGNILERFSAQQFPDLHSELNLSSLELGDSALYFCASSVDMRRSEKLFFGSGTQLSVL.

V is TRBV6-5 and J is TRBJ2-2; 8 nucleotides match TRBD1. Germline-derived CDR1 and CDR2 are MNHEY and SVGAGI. The CDR3 totals 15 residues. J lost 1 base, V lost 6 bases, and 4 bases had no gene match. CDR3 protein: CASSQGAGNTGELFF. CDR3 DNA: TGTGCCAGCAGCCAGGGGGCCGGGAACACCGGGGAGCTGTTTTTT.

With regard to this clonotype: The CDR3 does not close with the conserved phenylalanine or tryptophan, likely indicating a read error. The rearrangement joins TRBV20-1 to TRBJ2-5; TRBD2 aligns across 7 bases. The CDR3 contains 15 residues. Germline CDR1 DFQATT, CDR2 SNEGSKA (reference sequence). The J segment lost 1 base and the V segment lost 0 bases, leaving 5 bases of the junction unmatched. The CDR3 sequence: CSARDVPSGQETQYC. CDR3 sequence (DNA): TGCAGTGCTAGAGATGTCCCTAGCGGCCAAGAGACCCAGTACTGC.

This clonotype appeared a few times. The gene calls are TRBV11-2 and TRBJ1-5; D call uncertain. V dropped 1 base and J dropped 6 bases, with 13 bases sitting between them. Germline CDR1 reads SGHAT; CDR2 reads FQNNGV. This CDR3 is 15 amino acids long. CDR3 DNA: TGTGCCAGCAGCTTAGGGACGGCCAGACCTCAGCCCCAGCATTTT. Translation gives CASSLGTARPQPQHF.

The chain recombines TRBV11-2 with TRBJ2-3, with TRBD2 matching over 8 bases. The germline CDR1 and CDR2 sequences are SGHAT and FQNNGV. There are 16 residues in the CDR3. Trimming took 3 bases from V and 6 from J; bases not matched to a gene: 11. The CDR3 coding sequence is TGTGCCAGCAGCTTTCTCGAAGCGGGAGCAGGTGATACGCAGTATTTT. Its translation: CASSFLEAGAGDTQYF. Variable domain in full (rest from reference TRBV11-2 and TRBJ2-3): EAGVAQSPRYKIIEKRQSVAFWCNPISGHATLYWYQQILGQGPKLLIQFQNNGVVDDSQLPKDRFSAERLKGVDSTLKIQPAKLEDSAVYLCASSFLEAGAGDTQYFGPGTRLTVL.

This clonotype was recorded at least ten times. This rearrangement joins TRBV10-3 to TRBJ1-2, with D perhaps matching TRBD1 (6 bases). This CDR3 is 12 amino acids long. Germline V lookup: CDR1 ENHRY, CDR2 SYGVKD. V gave up 6 bases and J gave up 7 bases, with 12 bases separating them. This chain's CDR3 is CAISRDISGYTF. Here the CDR3 DNA reads TGTGCCATCAGCCGGGACATCTCTGGCTACACCTTC.

This chain uses TRBV6-6 with TRBJ1-5, with 8 nucleotides matching TRBD1. Unmatched junction bases numbered 7, after V lost 5 bases and J lost 7 bases. Germline V gives CDR1 MNHNY, CDR2 SVGAGI (reference sequence). The CDR3 runs to 14 residues. The CDR3 here is CASSNQGARQPQHF. DNA for the CDR3: TGTGCCAGCAGTAATCAGGGGGCGAGGCAGCCCCAGCATTTT.